The sequence of this T cell receptor (beta chain) was determined in a study of human thymus T cells. With 7 bases removed from V and 9 bases from J, the gap between germline ends came to 17 bases. This CDR3 contains 13 residues. CDR1 is SGHNT and CDR2 is YYREEE in the germline V gene (reference sequence). Thymic material originated from resections removed in the course of corrective heart surgery. Regarding the study as a whole: Unrelated people showed highly overlapping thymic repertoires, related research reported. V and J gene usage appeared biased in thymic and blood repertoires.

Using immunoSEQ multiplex PCR, the repertoire was profiled, and TCRdb retains in-frame clones only, with some absent. The repertoire holds tens of thousands of clones, with 85% to 95% as singletons. For this clone: The antigen remains undetermined.

The sample comprised thymus tissue. The TCR sequence derives from a girl less than two years old with a congenital heart defect but otherwise immunologically healthy. This chain uses TRBV5-4 with TRBJ2-1; possibly TRBD2 for D (5 bases). The CDR3 reads CASGGPGLSEQFF. CDR3 bases: TGTGCCAGCGGAGGACCAGGTCTGAGTGAGCAGTTCTTC.